The TCR beta chain under discussion was sequenced for a study of identical twins. This clonotype showed up just a few times. The CDR3 is made up of 17 amino acids. The germline CDR1 and CDR2 sequences are MGHDK and SYGVNS. With V trimmed by 4 bases and J by 3 bases, 6 bases remained unmatched. Each CDR3 protein is one row after TCRdb ran MiXCR on the 5' RACE reads. This sample yields 280,000 or so distinct CDR3 sequences, of which less than 9% are seen a single time; about 2.1% belongs to the top ten. The same specimen was also included in a second study, on yellow fever vaccine responses in identical twins.

Source material: memory (CD45RO+) T cells sorted from blood. This chain joins TRBV25-1 and TRBJ2-1, with 13 bases fitting TRBD2. The receptor comes from a woman between 18 and 30 years old in good health. The CDR3 loop is CASSAPGTSGNYNEQFF. The CDR3 DNA reads TGTGCCAGCAGTGCCCCCGGGACTAGCGGGAACTACAATGAGCAGTTCTTC.